The 30 T cell receptor beta chains listed next were all sequenced from one sample in a study of T cell responses to AZD1222 COVID-19 vaccine. Some clones are missing from TCRdb's copy, which holds only in-frame ones; the method was immunoSEQ multiplex PCR. The sample holds approximately 120,000 clones, roughly 90% seen once. Source: peripheral blood, taken on day 0 of MenACWY control vaccination. The receptors originated from an adult in good health.

This clone was seen at least ten times. The chain employs TRBV6-1 and TRBJ1-1; 8 bases are a match to TRBD1. Looked up from germline, CDR1 is MNHNS and CDR2 is SASEGT. Trimming at V came to 0 bases and at J to 3 bases, leaving 9 bases not matched to a gene. The CDR3 is 17 amino acids. This CDR3 is CASSEATGVEVDTEAFF. In DNA, the CDR3 is TGTGCCAGCAGTGAAGCGACAGGGGTTGAAGTTGACACTGAAGCTTTCTTT.

The J gene is TRBJ2-1, the V gene TRBV11-3; 10 bases are a match to TRBD2. The CDR3 consists of 15 residues. V lost 1 base and J lost 8; bases outside the gene matches: 5. The V gene's germline CDR1 is SGHNT and CDR2 YENEEA. The CDR3 bases are TGTGCCAGCAGCTTAGTAGGGACTAGCGTAGATGAGCAGTTCTTC. Its translation is CASSLVGTSVDEQFF.

The chain has TRBV12-5 and TRBJ2-7; D is unresolved. There are 14 residues in the CDR3. Per germline, CDR1 LGHNT and CDR2 FRNRAP. Trimming stripped 7 bases from V and 2 bases from J, with 15 bases between. CDR3 amino acids: CASAPRAGPYEQYF. CDR3 bases: TGTGCTAGTGCCCCCCGGGCAGGACCCTACGAGCAGTACTTC.

V gene TRBV6-5 combines with J gene TRBJ2-3; 8 bases are shared with TRBD2. CDR1 MNHEY and CDR2 SVGAGI come from the germline V gene. V lost 6 bases, J lost 2 bases, and 4 bases stayed unmatched. The CDR3 runs 14 residues. CDR3 amino acids: CASSSSGFTDTQYF. DNA for the CDR3: TGTGCCAGCAGCTCTAGCGGGTTCACAGATACGCAGTATTTT.

V gene TRBV10-2 combines with J gene TRBJ1-5; no firm D call. With 3 bases removed from V and 4 bases from J, the gap between germline ends came to 10 bases. The CDR3 has 14 residues. Per germline, CDR1 WSHSY and CDR2 SAAADI. The CDR3 sequence is CASSDVALNQPQHF. Here the CDR3 DNA reads TGCGCCAGCAGTGATGTGGCTCTTAATCAGCCCCAGCATTTT.

The chain joins TRBV6-1 to TRBJ2-1; 7 bases agree with TRBD1. The V gene end was trimmed by 6 bases and the J gene end by 5 bases; junction bases not matched to a gene: 16. CDR1 and CDR2 from the germline V gene are MNHNS and SASEGT. This CDR3 has 17 amino acids. The CDR3 DNA is TGTGCCAGCAGGGAAAGGAGTGACAGGGTTTTTGACAATGAGCAGTTCTTC. It specifies CASRERSDRVFDNEQFF.

The chain carries TRBV10-3 and TRBJ2-3, with unresolved D. Germline CDR1 is ENHRY and CDR2 is SYGVKD. The CDR3 extends over 17 amino acids. With 8 bases removed from V and 2 bases from J, the gap between germline ends came to 23 bases. The CDR3 loop reads CAIGRKSRVSLTDTQYF. DNA for the CDR3: TGTGCCATCGGGCGGAAATCACGGGTCAGTCTCACAGATACGCAGTATTTT.

This clone came up once. The rearrangement uses TRBV27 and TRBJ2-1; 10 bases agree with TRBD1. The CDR3 is 15 residues long. Per germline, CDR1 MNHEY and CDR2 SMNVEV (reference sequence). V gave up 5 bases and J gave up 10 bases; unmatched junction bases: 11. The CDR3 loop reads CASSNTGTGASEQFF. The DNA of the CDR3 is TGTGCCAGCAGTAACACCGGGACAGGGGCAAGCGAGCAGTTCTTC.

This clone was observed a few times. In DNA, the CDR3 is TGTGCCAGCAGCCAAGGGTCAGGGCCCGGCGTTTATGGCTACACCTTC. Translating gives CASSQGSGPGVYGYTF. The V call is TRBV3-1 (or the pseudogene TRBV3-2), the J call TRBJ1-2, with TRBD1 as a possible D gene (5 bases). The CDR3 sequence is 16 residues long. Trimming stripped 1 base from V and 5 bases from J, with 17 bases between. Germline CDR1 reads LGHDT; CDR2 reads YNNKEL (reference sequence).

The CDR3 nucleotides read TGTGCCAGCAGCGCCGATGGGACAGGGGCAGATACGCAGTATTTT. Amino acids: CASSADGTGADTQYF. The V call is TRBV7-9, the J call TRBJ2-3, with 10 positions matching TRBD1. The germline V gene encodes CDR1 SEHNR and CDR2 FQNEAQ (reference sequence). V lost 5 bases, J lost 4 bases, and 6 bases stayed unmatched. The CDR3 covers 15 residues.

J is TRBJ2-3 and V is TRBV20-1, with TRBD2 identical over 8 bases. This CDR3 is built from 15 residues. From germline, CDR1 is DFQATT and CDR2 SNEGSKA (reference sequence). V lost 3 bases and J lost 0; bases outside the gene matches: 5. CDR3 region: CSASSPSGSTDTQYF. The CDR3 nucleotides are TGCAGTGCTAGTTCGCCTAGCGGGAGCACAGATACGCAGTATTTT.

The chain employs TRBV12-3 or TRBV12-4 and TRBJ1-2; D not certain. The CDR3 is made up of 12 amino acids. The V gene lost 6 bases and the J gene lost 5 bases, with 10 bases spanning the gap. The CDR3, as DNA: TGTGCCAGCAGCTCCTTCGGATATGGCTACACCTTC. Protein product: CASSSFGYGYTF.

Note on this clone: Other DNA sequences in the sample encode the same CDR3. This chain joins TRBV27 and TRBJ1-2, with D possibly matching TRBD1 (5 bases). Germline V gene data show CDR1 as MNHEY and CDR2 as SMNVEV (reference sequence). This CDR3 contains 13 residues. Trimming took off 2 bases at V and 3 bases at J, with 7 bases between the two ends. CDR3 region: CASSLTGDYGYTF. Written as DNA, the CDR3 is TGTGCCAGCAGTTTAACAGGAGACTATGGCTACACCTTC.

V gene TRBV6-5 combines with J gene TRBJ2-7, with a tentative D call TRBD2 (6 bases). The CDR3 covers 15 residues. Trimming shortened V by 0 bases and J by 3 bases, and 12 bases separated the two germline ends. The germline CDR1 and CDR2 sequences are MNHEY and SVGAGI. The CDR3 protein is CASSYSGGLDYEQYF. Written as DNA, the CDR3 is TGTGCCAGCAGTTACTCGGGAGGCTTGGACTACGAGCAGTACTTC.

The gene calls are TRBV9 and TRBJ2-1, with D perhaps matching TRBD1 (5 bases). V was clipped by 0 bases and J by 10 bases, with 8 bases between them. Germline V CDR1 and CDR2: SGDLS, YYNGEE. The CDR3 has 12 residues. Written as DNA, the CDR3 is TGTGCCAGCAGCGTAGTGGCAGGGGAGCAGTTCTTC. Translating it yields CASSVVAGEQFF.

The chain uses TRBV10-3 and TRBJ2-5; D is unclear. Germline V gene data show CDR1 as ENHRY and CDR2 as SYGVKD. Trimming removed 3 bases from V and 4 bases from J, with 9 bases in between. The CDR3 runs 13 residues. CDR3: CAISDQGGETQYF. In nucleotides, the CDR3 is TGTGCCATCAGTGACCAAGGTGGAGAGACCCAGTACTTC.

The chain links TRBV7-6 to TRBJ2-1, with TRBD2 matching over 9 bases. V lost 5 bases, J lost 4 bases, and 9 bases stayed unmatched. Germline values: CDR1 SGHVS, CDR2 FNYEAQ. The CDR3 consists of 16 residues. CDR3 bases: TGTGCCAGCAGCCATAACCTAGCGGGGCAATACAATGAGCAGTTCTTC. Translation: CASSHNLAGQYNEQFF.

V usage is TRBV29-1 and J usage is TRBJ2-5; D gene ambiguous. This CDR3 has 14 amino acids. Germline loops: CDR1 SQVTM, CDR2 ANQGSEA. The V end was cut by 7 bases, the J end by 0 bases, with 15 bases between. CDR3 residues: CSAVGYQYQETQYF. DNA for the CDR3: TGCAGCGCCGTAGGGTACCAGTACCAAGAGACCCAGTACTTC.

This chain links TRBV4-1 with TRBJ2-1; 9 bases align to TRBD1. Germline CDR1 and CDR2: MGHRA and YSYEKL. The CDR3 totals 15 residues. V gave up 0 bases and J gave up 9 bases; unmatched junction bases: 6. The CDR3 loop is CASSQEGQGRGEQFF. CDR3 sequence (DNA): TGCGCCAGCAGCCAAGAAGGACAGGGGCGCGGTGAGCAGTTCTTC.

V gene TRBV2 combines with J gene TRBJ2-3; 11 bases align to TRBD2. Germline V gene lookup returns CDR1 SNHLY and CDR2 FYNNEI. The CDR3 consists of 14 residues. V lost 7 bases and J lost 6; bases outside the gene matches: 6. CDR3 amino acids: CASTTSGRGDTQYF. CDR3 DNA: TGTGCCAGCACTACTAGCGGGAGAGGGGATACGCAGTATTTT. Full variable domain (remainder filled in from reference TRBV2 and TRBJ2-3): EPEVTQTPSHQVTQMGQEVILRCVPISNHLYFYWYRQILGQKVEFLVSFYNNEISEKSEIFDDQFSVERPDGSNFTLKIRSTKLEDSAMYFCASTTSGRGDTQYFGPGTRLTVL.

The chain recombines TRBV5-1 with TRBJ1-2; D might be TRBD1 (6 bases). The CDR3 consists of 14 residues. Trimming took off 2 bases at V and 8 bases at J, with 16 bases between the two ends. Germline V lookup: CDR1 SGHRS, CDR2 YFSETQ. CDR3 loop: CASSFPGALGGYTF. In nucleotides, the CDR3 is TGCGCCAGCAGCTTTCCAGGGGCCCTAGGGGGCTACACCTTC.

The chain recombines TRBV7-2 with TRBJ2-5, with a possible D match to TRBD2 (5 bases). Germline CDR1 and CDR2: SGHTA and FQGNSA. V lost 5 bases to trimming and J lost 0 bases, with 10 bases between them. The CDR3 consists of 14 residues. This chain's CDR3 is CASSPNGDQETQYF. The CDR3 DNA reads TGTGCCAGCAGCCCTAACGGGGACCAAGAGACCCAGTACTTC.

The V and J genes are TRBV12-3 or TRBV12-4 and TRBJ1-2; D gene ambiguous. V lost 2 bases and J 2 bases, leaving 6 bases between the germline ends. This CDR3 comprises 13 residues. The CDR3 loop reads CASSLIANYGYTF. The CDR3 nucleotides are TGTGCCAGCAGTTTAATAGCGAACTATGGCTACACCTTC.

The chain combines TRBV2 with TRBJ1-1; D is unresolved. This CDR3 is 14 amino acids long. Germline V gene lookup returns CDR1 SNHLY and CDR2 FYNNEI. The V gene lost 6 bases and the J gene lost 1 base, with 12 bases spanning the gap. CDR3 sequence (DNA): TGTGCCAGCAGAGCCTGGACGGAGAACACTGAAGCTTTCTTT. This encodes CASRAWTENTEAFF. Using reference TRBV2 and TRBJ1-1 for the parts outside the CDR3, the full variable domain is EPEVTQTPSHQVTQMGQEVILRCVPISNHLYFYWYRQILGQKVEFLVSFYNNEISEKSEIFDDQFSVERPDGSNFTLKIRSTKLEDSAMYFCASRAWTENTEAFFGQGTRLTVV.

The CDR3 region is CASSRDREETQYF. CDR3 DNA: TGTGCCAGCAGCCGGGACAGGGAAGAGACCCAGTACTTC. The chain employs TRBV11-3 and TRBJ2-5, with 9 bases aligning to TRBD1. Trimming took 5 bases from V and 3 from J; bases not matched to a gene: 1. The germline V gene has CDR1 SGHNT and CDR2 YENEEA. The CDR3 covers 13 residues.

The rearrangement joins TRBV2 to TRBJ1-2; no clear D gene. Germline values: CDR1 SNHLY, CDR2 FYNNEI. The CDR3 contains 16 residues. With 7 bases removed from V and 7 bases from J, the gap between germline ends came to 25 bases. CDR3 protein: CASIPEAGGLLRGYTF. The CDR3 DNA is TGTGCCAGCATTCCTGAGGCAGGTGGTTTGTTGCGTGGCTACACCTTC.

The chain uses TRBV7-8 and TRBJ1-3; perhaps TRBD1 as D (5 bases). The germline V and J ends were trimmed by 2 bases and 0 bases, with 11 bases remaining between them. The germline gives CDR1 SGHVS, CDR2 FQNEAQ. CDR3 length equals 16 residues. The CDR3 nucleotides are TGTGCCAGCAGCTTACAGGGTCTGGGCTCTGGAAACACCATATATTTT. Translated: CASSLQGLGSGNTIYF.

The chain couples TRBV10-3 to TRBJ2-6; tentative D call: TRBD1 (5 bases). The CDR3 extends over 14 amino acids. V was cut by 6 bases and J by 0 bases, with 6 bases left in between. Germline CDR1 is ENHRY and CDR2 is SYGVKD. The CDR3 DNA reads TGTGCCATCAGCGACAGCTCTGGGGCCAACGTCCTGACTTTC. It yields the protein CAISDSSGANVLTF.

This sequence joins TRBV9 and TRBJ2-7, with 12 bases matching TRBD2. CDR1 is SGDLS and CDR2 is YYNGEE in the germline V gene. The CDR3 covers 16 residues. The V segment lost 0 bases and the J segment 6 bases; nucleotides outside the gene matches: 7. In DNA, the CDR3 is TGTGCCAGCAGCGTAGTAGCTGGACTAGCGGGAAGCGAGCAGTACTTC. Amino acid sequence: CASSVVAGLAGSEQYF.

The chain recombines TRBV5-4 with TRBJ2-1; maybe TRBD2 (6 bases). Germline CDR1 and CDR2: SGHNT and YYREEE (reference sequence). Trimming stripped 2 bases from V and 2 bases from J, with 17 bases between. The CDR3 totals 17 residues. The CDR3 reads CASSLERDSGAYNEQFF. CDR3 DNA sequence: TGTGCCAGCAGCTTAGAAAGGGACTCCGGAGCCTACAATGAGCAGTTCTTC. The full variable domain, rest sourced from reference TRBV5-4 and TRBJ2-1, is ETGVTQSPTHLIKTRGQQVTLRCSSQSGHNTVSWYQQALGQGPQFIFQYYREEENGRGNFPPRFSGLQFPNYSSELNVNALELDDSALYLCASSLERDSGAYNEQFFGPGTRLTVL.